Following are 8 T cell receptor beta chains from one sample sequenced in a study of blood T cell repertoires in COVID-19. The data were produced by immunoSEQ multiplex PCR, yet TCRdb's version contains in-frame clones alone and is incomplete. This table has roughly 30,000 clones, over 75% appearing once. The sample comprised peripheral blood. The receptor set was obtained from a human donor in a cohort sampled during active COVID-19.

This clone was seen just once. Germline is not matched at one junction end, which may reflect a read error. This chain uses TRBV6-1 with TRBJ2-3; 10 bases are a match to TRBD2. Germline CDR1 reads MNHNS; CDR2 reads SASEGT. The CDR3 covers 16 residues. The CDR3 DNA is TGTGTCAGCAGTGAACTCCTAGCGGGGGCCACAGATACGCAGTATTTT. This translates into CVSSELLAGATDTQYF.

V usage is TRBV6-4 and J usage is TRBJ1-2; 8 nucleotides line up with TRBD1. This CDR3 contains 13 residues. Trimming at V came to 3 bases and at J to 3 bases, leaving 0 bases not matched to a gene. CDR1 and CDR2 from the germline V gene are MRHNA and SNTAGT. The CDR3 spells CASSEGQDYGYTF. CDR3 DNA sequence: TGTGCCAGCAGTGAGGGACAGGACTATGGCTACACCTTC.

The chain carries TRBV5-4 and TRBJ2-7, with TRBD1 as a possible D gene (5 bases). CDR1 is SGHNT, CDR2 YYREEE, per germline (reference sequence). The CDR3 is 13 amino acids. Trimming cost V 7 bases and J 0 bases, with 11 bases left between them. The CDR3 nucleotides read TGTGCCAGCGGCAGACAGCTCTCCTACGAGCAGTACTTC. It translates to CASGRQLSYEQYF.

The chain carries TRBV19 and TRBJ2-1; D may be TRBD2 (6 bases). The CDR3 totals 13 residues. From germline, CDR1 is LNHDA and CDR2 SQIVND (reference sequence). V was clipped by 4 bases and J by 6 bases, with 10 bases between them. The CDR3 DNA sequence: TGTGCCAGTAGTACGGGACTTCTCAATGAGCAGTTCTTC. The encoded protein is CASSTGLLNEQFF.

The V call is TRBV27, the J call TRBJ1-2, with D maybe TRBD1 (6 bases). V was clipped by 6 bases and J by 8 bases, with 25 bases between them. The CDR3 totals 16 residues. The germline CDR1 and CDR2 sequences are MNHEY and SMNVEV (reference sequence). This chain's CDR3 is CASRSTGNTWASGYTF. CDR3 sequence (DNA): TGTGCCAGCAGGAGTACAGGGAACACGTGGGCCTCCGGCTACACCTTC.

The rearrangement joins TRBV7-3 to TRBJ1-2; tentative D call: TRBD1 (5 bases). Germline loops: CDR1 SGHTA, CDR2 FQGTGA. The CDR3 runs 15 residues. Trimming shortened V by 6 bases and J by 4 bases, and 18 bases separated the two germline ends. In DNA, the CDR3 is TGTGCCAGCAGTGCCCTGGGGCAGGGACTCTATGGCTACACCTTC. This sequence encodes CASSALGQGLYGYTF.

The V and J genes are TRBV18 and TRBJ1-4; 9 bases are a match to TRBD1. Trimming at V came to 6 bases and at J to 7 bases, leaving 6 bases not matched to a gene. The CDR3 extends over 14 amino acids. Germline V CDR1 and CDR2: KGHSH, LQKENI. The CDR3 DNA sequence: TGTGCCAGCTCTCCCCGGGACAGGGCTGAAAAACTGTTTTTT. It encodes CASSPRDRAEKLFF.

This sequence joins TRBV10-3 and TRBJ2-5; 15 bases fit TRBD2. J was trimmed by 5 bases and V by 8 bases; bases with no gene match: 6. Germline values: CDR1 ENHRY, CDR2 SYGVKD. The CDR3 is 15 amino acids. This CDR3 reads CAIGRTSGGEETQYF. As DNA, the CDR3 is TGTGCCATCGGGCGGACTAGCGGGGGGGAGGAGACCCAGTACTTC.